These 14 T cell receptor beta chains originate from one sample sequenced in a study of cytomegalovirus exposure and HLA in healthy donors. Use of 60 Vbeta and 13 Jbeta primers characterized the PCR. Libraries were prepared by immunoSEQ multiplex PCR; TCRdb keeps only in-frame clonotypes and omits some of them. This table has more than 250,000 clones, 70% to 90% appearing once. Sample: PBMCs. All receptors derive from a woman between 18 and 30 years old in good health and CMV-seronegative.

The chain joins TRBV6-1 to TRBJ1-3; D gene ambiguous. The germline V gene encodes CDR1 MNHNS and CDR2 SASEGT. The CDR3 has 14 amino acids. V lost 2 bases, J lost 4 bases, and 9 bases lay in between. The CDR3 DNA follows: TGTGCCAGCAGTGAAACTTATCAAGGAAACACCATATATTTT. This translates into CASSETYQGNTIYF.

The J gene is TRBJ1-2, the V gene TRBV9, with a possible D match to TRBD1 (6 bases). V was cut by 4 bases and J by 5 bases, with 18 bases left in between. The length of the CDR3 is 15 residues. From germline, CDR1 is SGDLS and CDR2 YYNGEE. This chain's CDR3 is CASSQTTGIFYGYTF. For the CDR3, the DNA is TGTGCCAGCAGCCAAACGACAGGAATTTTTTATGGCTACACCTTC.

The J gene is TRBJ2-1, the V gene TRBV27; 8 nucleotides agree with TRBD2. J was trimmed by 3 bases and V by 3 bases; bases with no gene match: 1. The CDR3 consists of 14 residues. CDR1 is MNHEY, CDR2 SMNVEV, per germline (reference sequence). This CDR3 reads CASSFGTSYNEQFF. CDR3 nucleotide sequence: TGTGCCAGCAGTTTCGGGACTAGCTACAATGAGCAGTTCTTC.

The chain's CDR3 is CASSFGTGGRDGYTF. The CDR3 bases are TGTGCCAGCAGCTTCGGGACAGGGGGTAGGGATGGCTACACCTTC. The chain has TRBV7-3 and TRBJ1-2; TRBD1 agrees at 11 bases. V shed 3 bases and J 6 bases; nucleotides not matched to a gene: 6. The CDR3 is made up of 15 amino acids. In germline, CDR1 is SGHTA, CDR2 FQGTGA. Full variable domain (missing parts from reference TRBV7-3 and TRBJ1-2): GAGVSQTPSNKVTEKGKYVELRCDPISGHTALYWYRQSLGQGPEFLIYFQGTGAADDSGLPNDRFFAVRPEGSVSTLKIQRTERGDSAVYLCASSFGTGGRDGYTFGSGTRLTVV.

CDR3 nucleotide sequence: TGCGCCAGCAGCCAAGAAACAGGATCGAGACATTCACCCCTCCACTTT. It encodes CASSQETGSRHSPLHF. The chain uses TRBV4-1 and TRBJ1-6, with a tentative D call TRBD1 (5 bases). The CDR3 contains 16 residues. The germline CDR1 and CDR2 sequences are MGHRA and YSYEKL. The V and J ends lost 0 bases and 8 bases respectively, with 14 bases between them.

CDR3 amino acids: CASSSLSSYEQYF. CDR3 in DNA: TGCGCCAGCAGCTCACTAAGCTCCTACGAGCAGTACTTC. The chain carries TRBV5-1 and TRBJ2-7, with D unclear. V shed 3 bases and J shed 0 bases, with 7 bases lying between them. This CDR3 has 13 residues. Per the germline V gene, CDR1 is SGHRS and CDR2 is YFSETQ. The full variable domain, rest sourced from reference TRBV5-1 and TRBJ2-7, is KAGVTQTPRYLIKTRGQQVTLSCSPISGHRSVSWYQQTPGQGLQFLFEYFSETQRNKGNFPGRFSGRQFSNSRSEMNVSTLELGDSALYLCASSSLSSYEQYFGPGTRLTVT.

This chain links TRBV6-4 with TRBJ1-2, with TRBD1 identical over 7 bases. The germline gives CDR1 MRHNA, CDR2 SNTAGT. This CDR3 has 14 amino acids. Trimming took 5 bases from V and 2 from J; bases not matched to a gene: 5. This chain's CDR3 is CASSPGTANYGYTF. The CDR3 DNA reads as TGTGCCAGCAGTCCCGGGACAGCGAACTATGGCTACACCTTC.

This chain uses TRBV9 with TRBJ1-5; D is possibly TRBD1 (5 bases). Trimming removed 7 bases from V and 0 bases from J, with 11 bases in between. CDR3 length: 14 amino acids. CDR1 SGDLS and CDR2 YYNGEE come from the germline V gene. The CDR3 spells CASGASYSNQPQHF. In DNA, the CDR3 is TGTGCCAGCGGGGCGTCATATAGCAATCAGCCCCAGCATTTT.

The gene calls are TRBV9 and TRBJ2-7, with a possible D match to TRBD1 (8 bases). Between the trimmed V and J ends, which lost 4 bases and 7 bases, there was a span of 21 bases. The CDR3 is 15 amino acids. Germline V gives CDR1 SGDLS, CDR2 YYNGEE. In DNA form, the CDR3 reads TGTGCCAGCAGCACCGGACAGGGAGGGTCTCAAGAGCAGTACTTC. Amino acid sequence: CASSTGQGGSQEQYF. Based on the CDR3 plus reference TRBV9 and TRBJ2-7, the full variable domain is DSGVTQTPKHLITATGQRVTLRCSPRSGDLSVYWYQQSLDQGLQFLIQYYNGEERAKGNILERFSAQQFPDLHSELNLSSLELGDSALYFCASSTGQGGSQEQYFGPGTRLTVT.

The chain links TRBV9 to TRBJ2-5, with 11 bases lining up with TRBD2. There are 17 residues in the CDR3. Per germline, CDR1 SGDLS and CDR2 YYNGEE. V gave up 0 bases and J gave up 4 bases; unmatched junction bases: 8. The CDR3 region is CASSVGVAGGPGETQYF. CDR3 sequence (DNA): TGTGCCAGCAGCGTAGGGGTAGCGGGGGGGCCAGGAGAGACCCAGTACTTC.

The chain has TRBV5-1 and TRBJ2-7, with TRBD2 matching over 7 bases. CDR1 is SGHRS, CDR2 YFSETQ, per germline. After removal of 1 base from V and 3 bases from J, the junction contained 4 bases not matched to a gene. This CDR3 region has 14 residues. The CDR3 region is CASSLTTGGYEQYF. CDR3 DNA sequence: TGCGCCAGCAGCTTGACCACGGGGGGCTACGAGCAGTACTTC.

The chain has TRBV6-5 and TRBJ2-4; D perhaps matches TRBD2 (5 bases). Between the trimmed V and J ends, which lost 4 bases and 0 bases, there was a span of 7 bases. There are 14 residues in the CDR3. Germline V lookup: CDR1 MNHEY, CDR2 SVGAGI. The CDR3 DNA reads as TGTGCCAGCAGTTTCGGACTAGCCAAAAACATTCAGTACTTC. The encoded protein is CASSFGLAKNIQYF.

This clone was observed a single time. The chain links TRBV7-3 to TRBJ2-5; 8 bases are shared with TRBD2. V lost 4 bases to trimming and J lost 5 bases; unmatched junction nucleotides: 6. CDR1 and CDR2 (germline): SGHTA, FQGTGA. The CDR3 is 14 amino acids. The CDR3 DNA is TGTGCCAGCAGCTCCGGGGGGGCGGGGGAGACCCAGTACTTC. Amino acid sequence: CASSSGGAGETQYF.

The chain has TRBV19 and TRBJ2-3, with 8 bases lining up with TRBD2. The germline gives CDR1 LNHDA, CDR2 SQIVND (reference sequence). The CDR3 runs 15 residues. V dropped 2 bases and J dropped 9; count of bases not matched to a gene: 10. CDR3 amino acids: CASSISGGRQETQYF. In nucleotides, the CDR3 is TGTGCCAGTAGTATATCGGGGGGGCGTCAGGAGACGCAGTATTTT.